This T cell receptor (beta chain) originates from a study of T cell repertoires in cytomegalovirus infection. Study overall: Peptides in the study included HLA-C-restricted and HLA-B-restricted CMV epitopes. Public TCR beta signatures indicated both CMV infection and matching HLA type. Findings and limits, study-wide: Carriers of CMV and the relevant HLA type were discriminated by public TCR beta frequency. The ex vivo response was dominated by HLA-C-restricted CMV-specific TCR beta clonotypes.

There are a few counts of this clonotype. Its antigen is currently unknown. TCRdb re-called the reads with MiXCR, one entry per CDR3 protein. Among 650,000 to 900,000 distinct CDR3 sequences listed, 32% were seen once. The CDR3 is made up of 17 amino acids. In germline, CDR1 is MNHEY, CDR2 SVGAGI. With V trimmed by 5 bases and J by 1 base, 13 bases remained unmatched. This receptor was identified in a human donor in good health (CMV status not recorded). Some clones in this sample may be carry-over from other donors' samples. The rearrangement uses TRBV6-5 and TRBJ2-7; 8 bases are shared with TRBD1. The starting material was cultured CD8+ T cells from PBMCs, obtained from culture after CMV antigen stimulation. The CDR3 DNA reads TGTGCCAGCAGTCCCCTCACTATCGACAGGGGATCCTACGAGCAGTACTTC. It is translated as CASSPLTIDRGSYEQYF.